This T cell receptor beta chain was found in a study of T cell repertoires in cytomegalovirus infection. Background on the study: Both a matching HLA type and CMV infection were indicated by public TCR beta signatures.

The CDR3 contains 15 residues. The germline V gene encodes CDR1 SGHAT and CDR2 FQNNGV. V shed 5 bases, J shed 5 bases, and the junction held 3 bases outside the gene matches. This clonotype has just a few counts. Its antigen is still unknown. MiXCR, run by TCRdb on the reads, gives a single entry per CDR3 protein. Altogether 60,000 to 75,000 distinct CDR3 sequences are present, around 27% being singletons, with the ten largest covering 59%. The rearrangement uses TRBV11-2 and TRBJ2-2; TRBD2 matches 12 bases. This receptor was obtained from a human donor in good health (CMV status not recorded). Some clones in this sample may be carry-over from other donors' samples. This specimen consisted of CD8+ T cells from cultured PBMCs, obtained from culture after CMV antigen stimulation. The CDR3 DNA is TGTGCCAGCAGCCTAGCGGGAGGGGGTACCGGGGAGCTGTTTTTT. The encoded protein is CASSLAGGGTGELFF.